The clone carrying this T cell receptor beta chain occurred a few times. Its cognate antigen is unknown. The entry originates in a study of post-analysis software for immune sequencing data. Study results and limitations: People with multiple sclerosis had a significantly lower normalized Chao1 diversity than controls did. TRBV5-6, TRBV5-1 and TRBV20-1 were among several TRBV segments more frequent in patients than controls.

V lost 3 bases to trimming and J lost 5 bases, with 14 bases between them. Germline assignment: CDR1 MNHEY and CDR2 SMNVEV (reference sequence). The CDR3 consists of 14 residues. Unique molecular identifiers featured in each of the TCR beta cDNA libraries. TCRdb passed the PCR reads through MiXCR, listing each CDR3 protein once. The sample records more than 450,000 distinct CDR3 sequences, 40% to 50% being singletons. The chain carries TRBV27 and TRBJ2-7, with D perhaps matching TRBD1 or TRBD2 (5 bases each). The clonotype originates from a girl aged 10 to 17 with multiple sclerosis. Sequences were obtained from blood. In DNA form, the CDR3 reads TGTGCCAGCAGTTTCGGGGACCCCATGGACGAGCAGTACTTC. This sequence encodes CASSFGDPMDEQYF.